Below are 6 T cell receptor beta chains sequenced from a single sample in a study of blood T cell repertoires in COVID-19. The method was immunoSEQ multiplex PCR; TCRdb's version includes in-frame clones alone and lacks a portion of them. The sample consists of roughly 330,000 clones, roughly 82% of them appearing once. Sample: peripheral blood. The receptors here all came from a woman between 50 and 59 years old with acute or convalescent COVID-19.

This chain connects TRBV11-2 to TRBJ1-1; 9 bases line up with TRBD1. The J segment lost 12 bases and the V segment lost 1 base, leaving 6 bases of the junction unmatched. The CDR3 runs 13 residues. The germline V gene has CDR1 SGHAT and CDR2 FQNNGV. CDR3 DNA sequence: TGTGCCAGCAGCTTAGGGGACAGGGCAAAAACTTTCTTT. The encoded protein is CASSLGDRAKTFF.

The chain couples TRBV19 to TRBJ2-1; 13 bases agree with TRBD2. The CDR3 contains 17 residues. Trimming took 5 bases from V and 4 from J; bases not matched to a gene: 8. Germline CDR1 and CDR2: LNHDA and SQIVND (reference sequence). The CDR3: CASSPWTSGREYNEQFF. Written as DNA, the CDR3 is TGTGCCAGTAGTCCCTGGACTAGCGGGAGAGAGTACAATGAGCAGTTCTTC.

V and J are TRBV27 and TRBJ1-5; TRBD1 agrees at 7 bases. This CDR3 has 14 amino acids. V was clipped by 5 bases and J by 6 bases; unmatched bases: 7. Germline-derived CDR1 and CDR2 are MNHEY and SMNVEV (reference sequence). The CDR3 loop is CASSIGTDGQPQHF. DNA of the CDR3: TGTGCCAGCAGTATTGGGACAGATGGTCAGCCCCAGCATTTT.

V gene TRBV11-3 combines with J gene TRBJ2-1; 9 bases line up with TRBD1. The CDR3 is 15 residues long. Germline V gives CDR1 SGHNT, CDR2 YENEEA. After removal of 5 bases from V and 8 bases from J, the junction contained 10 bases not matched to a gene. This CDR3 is CASSPRDRDGDEQFF. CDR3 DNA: TGTGCCAGCAGCCCTAGGGACAGGGATGGCGATGAGCAGTTCTTC.

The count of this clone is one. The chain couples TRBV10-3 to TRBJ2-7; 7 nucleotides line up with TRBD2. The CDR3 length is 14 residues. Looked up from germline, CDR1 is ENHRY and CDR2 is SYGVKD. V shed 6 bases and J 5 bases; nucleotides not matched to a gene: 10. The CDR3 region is CAIRGDAGDHEQYF. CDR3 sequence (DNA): TGTGCCATCAGGGGAGACGCGGGGGACCACGAGCAGTACTTC.

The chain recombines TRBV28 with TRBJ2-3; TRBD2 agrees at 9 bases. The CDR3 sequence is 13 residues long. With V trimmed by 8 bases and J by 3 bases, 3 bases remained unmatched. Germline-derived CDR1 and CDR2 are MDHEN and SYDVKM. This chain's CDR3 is CASGLAGTDTQYF. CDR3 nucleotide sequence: TGTGCCAGCGGGCTAGCGGGGACAGATACGCAGTATTTT.